The 9 T cell receptor beta chains given below trace back to one sample, sequenced in a study of blood T cell repertoires in COVID-19. Using immunoSEQ multiplex PCR, the repertoire was profiled, and TCRdb retains in-frame clones only, with some absent. The table has about 160,000 clones, 80% seen once. Source material: PBMCs or T cells enriched from blood (not recorded which). These receptors all stem from a man aged 35-49 years who had recovered from COVID-19.

The genes are TRBV4-1 and TRBJ1-2, with D hard to call. The V end was cut by 0 bases, the J end by 8 bases, with 10 bases between. From germline, CDR1 is MGHRA and CDR2 YSYEKL. The CDR3 sequence is 13 residues long. CDR3 loop: CASSQDEVRGYTF. The CDR3 DNA reads TGCGCCAGCAGCCAAGATGAGGTGAGGGGCTACACCTTC.

This sequence joins TRBV6-5 and TRBJ1-6, with D maybe TRBD1 (5 bases). V gave up 10 bases and J gave up 7 bases, with 20 bases separating them. This CDR3 region has 15 residues. Germline CDR1 and CDR2: MNHEY and SVGAGI. The CDR3 region is CATGKRQGGNSPLHF. For the CDR3, the DNA is TGTGCCACCGGCAAGAGGCAGGGTGGAAATTCACCCCTCCACTTT.

This clone was observed a handful of times. CDR3 amino acids: CASSPGQGRTEAFF. The CDR3 region has the DNA TGTGCCAGCAGTCCTGGACAGGGAAGGACTGAAGCTTTCTTT. The chain uses TRBV27 and TRBJ1-1; TRBD1 agrees at 8 bases. Germline-derived CDR1 and CDR2 are MNHEY and SMNVEV (reference sequence). Trimming removed 5 bases from V and 5 bases from J; junction bases left unmatched: 7. There are 14 residues in the CDR3.

The chain uses TRBV6-5 and TRBJ2-1; D call uncertain. CDR1 and CDR2 (germline): MNHEY, SVGAGI. The CDR3 loop spans 11 amino acids. V was shortened by 7 bases and J by 5 bases, with 6 bases between the two germline ends. The CDR3 sequence: CASIDNNEQFF. CDR3 in DNA: TGTGCCAGCATAGACAACAATGAGCAGTTCTTC.

This chain connects TRBV28 to TRBJ1-1, with D maybe TRBD1 (5 bases). Between the trimmed V and J ends, which lost 8 bases and 7 bases, there was a span of 14 bases. Germline-derived CDR1 and CDR2 are MDHEN and SYDVKM. The CDR3 has 12 amino acids. The CDR3 DNA reads TGTGCCAGCTGCAGGGCACCGCTTGAAGCTTTCTTT. Amino acids: CASCRAPLEAFF.

Only a few counts were recorded for this clone. This sequence joins TRBV2 and TRBJ1-5; D call uncertain. V gave up 7 bases and J gave up 2 bases, with 12 bases separating them. In germline, CDR1 is SNHLY, CDR2 FYNNEI. The CDR3 has 14 amino acids. The chain's CDR3 is CASMSSGRNQPQHF. The CDR3 region has the DNA TGTGCCAGCATGAGTTCAGGTCGCAATCAGCCCCAGCATTTT.

The chain carries TRBV6-5 and TRBJ1-1, with D unresolved. Looked up from germline, CDR1 is MNHEY and CDR2 is SVGAGI. The V and J ends lost 5 bases and 0 bases respectively, with 7 bases between them. The CDR3 is made up of 13 amino acids. The CDR3 DNA is TGTGCCAGCAGTAGAGATGTGAACACTGAAGCTTTCTTT. Amino acids: CASSRDVNTEAFF.

The chain combines TRBV18 with TRBJ2-7, with 9 bases fitting TRBD1. CDR3 length: 14 amino acids. Losses at the gene ends were 5 bases for V and 5 bases for J; bases not matched to a gene: 7. Germline V lookup: CDR1 KGHSH, CDR2 LQKENI. Here the CDR3 DNA reads TGTGCCAGCTCATCGACAGGGGGAGGTCACGAGCAGTACTTC. Residues: CASSSTGGGHEQYF. The variable domain in full, with the rest retrieved from reference TRBV18 and TRBJ2-7, is NAGVMQNPRHLVRRRGQEARLRCSPMKGHSHVYWYRQLPEEGLKFMVYLQKENIIDESGMPKERFSAEFPKEGPSILRIQQVVRGDSAAYFCASSSTGGGHEQYFGPGTRLTVT.

For the CDR3, the DNA is TGTGCCAGCAGCCGGACCAGGGGAGAAGGGTCCTACAATGAGCAGTTCTTC. This gives the protein CASSRTRGEGSYNEQFF. The J gene is TRBJ2-1, the V gene TRBV3-1 (or the pseudogene TRBV3-2), with a weak D call TRBD1 (6 bases). Trimming shortened V by 4 bases and J by 1 base, and 17 bases separated the two germline ends. This CDR3 contains 17 residues. Germline CDR1 LGHDT, CDR2 YNNKEL (reference sequence).